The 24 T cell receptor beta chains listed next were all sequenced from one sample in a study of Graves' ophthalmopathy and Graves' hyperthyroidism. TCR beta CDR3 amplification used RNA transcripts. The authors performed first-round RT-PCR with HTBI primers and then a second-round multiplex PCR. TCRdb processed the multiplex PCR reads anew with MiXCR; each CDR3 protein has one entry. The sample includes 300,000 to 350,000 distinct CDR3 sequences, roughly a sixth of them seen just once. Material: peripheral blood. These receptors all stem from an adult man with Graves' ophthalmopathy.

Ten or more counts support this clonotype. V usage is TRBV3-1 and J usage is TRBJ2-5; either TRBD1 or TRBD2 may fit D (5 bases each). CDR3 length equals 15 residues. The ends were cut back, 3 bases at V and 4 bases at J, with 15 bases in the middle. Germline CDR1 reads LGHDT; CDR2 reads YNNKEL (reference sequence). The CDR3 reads CASSQTGGAGETQYF. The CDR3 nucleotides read TGTGCCAGCAGCCAGACTGGGGGAGCTGGAGAGACCCAGTACTTC.

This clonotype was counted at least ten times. The CDR3 reads CSAAPGQGAKGYTF. In nucleotides, the CDR3 is TGCAGTGCAGCCCCAGGACAGGGGGCGAAAGGCTACACCTTC. This rearrangement joins TRBV20-1 to TRBJ1-2; TRBD1 agrees at 11 bases. CDR3 length: 14 amino acids. Germline V CDR1 and CDR2: DFQATT, SNEGSKA (reference sequence). Trimming cost V 6 bases and J 8 bases; bases outside gene matches: 11.

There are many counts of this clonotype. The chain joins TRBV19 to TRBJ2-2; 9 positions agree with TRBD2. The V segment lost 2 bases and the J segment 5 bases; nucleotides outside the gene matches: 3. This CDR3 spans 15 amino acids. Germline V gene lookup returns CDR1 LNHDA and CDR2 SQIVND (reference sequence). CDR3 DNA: TGTGCCAGTAGTATACGGCTAGCGGGAACCGGGGAGCTGTTTTTT. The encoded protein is CASSIRLAGTGELFF.

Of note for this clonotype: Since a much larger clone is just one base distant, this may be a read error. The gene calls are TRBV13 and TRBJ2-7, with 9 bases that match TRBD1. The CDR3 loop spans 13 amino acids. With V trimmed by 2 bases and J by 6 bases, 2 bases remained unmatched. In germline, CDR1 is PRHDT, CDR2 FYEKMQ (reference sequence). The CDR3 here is CASSLRTGVEQYF. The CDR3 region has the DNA TGTGCCAGCAGCTTACGGACAGGGGTCGAGCAGTACTTC.

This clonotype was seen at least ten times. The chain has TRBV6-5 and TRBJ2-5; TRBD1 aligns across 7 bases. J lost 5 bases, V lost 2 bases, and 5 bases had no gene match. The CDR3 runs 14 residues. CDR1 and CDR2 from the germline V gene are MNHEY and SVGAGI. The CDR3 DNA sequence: TGTGCCAGCAGTTACCGCAGGGACAGTGAGACCCAGTACTTC. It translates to CASSYRRDSETQYF.

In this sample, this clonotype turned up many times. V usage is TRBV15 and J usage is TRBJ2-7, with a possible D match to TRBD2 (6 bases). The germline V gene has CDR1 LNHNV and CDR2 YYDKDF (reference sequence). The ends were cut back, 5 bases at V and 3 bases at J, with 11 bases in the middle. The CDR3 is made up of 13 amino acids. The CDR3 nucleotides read TGTGCCACCAGCGTACGACTAGGCTACGAGCAGTACTTC. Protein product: CATSVRLGYEQYF.

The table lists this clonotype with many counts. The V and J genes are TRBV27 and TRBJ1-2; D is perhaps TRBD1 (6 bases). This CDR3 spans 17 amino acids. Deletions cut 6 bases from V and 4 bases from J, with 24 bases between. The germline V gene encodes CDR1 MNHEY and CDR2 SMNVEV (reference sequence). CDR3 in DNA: TGTGCCAGCAGCCGGACCCTCTCGGGGGGGCATCGCTATGGCTACACCTTC. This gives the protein CASSRTLSGGHRYGYTF.

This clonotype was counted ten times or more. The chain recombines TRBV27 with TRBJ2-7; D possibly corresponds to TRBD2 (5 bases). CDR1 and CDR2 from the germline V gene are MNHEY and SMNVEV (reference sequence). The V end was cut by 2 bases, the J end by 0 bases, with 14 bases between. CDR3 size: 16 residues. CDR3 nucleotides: TGTGCCAGCAGTTTAACGGCGGGTCTACCCTCCTACGAGCAGTACTTC. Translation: CASSLTAGLPSYEQYF.

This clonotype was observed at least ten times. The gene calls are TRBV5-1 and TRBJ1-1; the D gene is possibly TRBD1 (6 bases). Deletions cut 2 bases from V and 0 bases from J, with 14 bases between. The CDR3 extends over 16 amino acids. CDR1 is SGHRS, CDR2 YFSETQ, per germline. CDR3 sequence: CASSFGAGTMNTEAFF. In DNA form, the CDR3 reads TGCGCCAGCAGCTTCGGAGCCGGGACAATGAACACTGAAGCTTTCTTT.

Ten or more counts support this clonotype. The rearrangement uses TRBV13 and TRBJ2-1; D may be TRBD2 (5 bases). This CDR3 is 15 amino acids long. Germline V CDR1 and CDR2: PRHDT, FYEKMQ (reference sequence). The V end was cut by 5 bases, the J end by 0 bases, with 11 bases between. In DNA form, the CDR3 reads TGTGCCAGCAGCCTGGACTCCAGCTCCTACAATGAGCAGTTCTTC. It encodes CASSLDSSSYNEQFF.

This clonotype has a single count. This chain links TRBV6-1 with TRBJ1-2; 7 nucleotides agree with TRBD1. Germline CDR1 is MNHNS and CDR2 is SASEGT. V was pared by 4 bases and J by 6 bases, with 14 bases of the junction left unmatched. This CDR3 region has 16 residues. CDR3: CASSVGTAPGINGYTF. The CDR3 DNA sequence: TGTGCCAGCAGTGTCGGGACAGCTCCTGGGATTAATGGCTACACCTTC.

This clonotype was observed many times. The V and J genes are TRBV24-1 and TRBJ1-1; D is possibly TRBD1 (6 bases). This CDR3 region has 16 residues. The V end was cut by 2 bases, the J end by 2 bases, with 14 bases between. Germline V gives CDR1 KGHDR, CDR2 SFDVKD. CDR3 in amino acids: CATSDSGGQANTEAFF. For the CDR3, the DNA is TGTGCCACCAGTGATTCTGGGGGGCAGGCTAACACTGAAGCTTTCTTT.

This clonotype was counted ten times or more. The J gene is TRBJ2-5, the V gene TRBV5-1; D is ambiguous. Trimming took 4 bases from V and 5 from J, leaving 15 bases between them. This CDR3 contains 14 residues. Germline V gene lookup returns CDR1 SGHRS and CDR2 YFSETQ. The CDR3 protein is CASSQLRFEETQYF. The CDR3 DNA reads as TGCGCCAGCAGCCAGCTAAGGTTCGAGGAGACCCAGTACTTC. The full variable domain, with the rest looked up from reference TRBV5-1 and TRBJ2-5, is KAGVTQTPRYLIKTRGQQVTLSCSPISGHRSVSWYQQTPGQGLQFLFEYFSETQRNKGNFPGRFSGRQFSNSRSEMNVSTLELGDSALYLCASSQLRFEETQYFGPGTRLLVL.

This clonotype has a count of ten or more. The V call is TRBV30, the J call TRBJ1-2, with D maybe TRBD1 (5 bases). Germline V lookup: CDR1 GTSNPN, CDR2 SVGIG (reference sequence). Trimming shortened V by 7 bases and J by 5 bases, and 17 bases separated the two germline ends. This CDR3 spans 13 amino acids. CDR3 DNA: TGTGCCTCACCAGTGACAGCAGAATATGGCTACACCTTC. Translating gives CASPVTAEYGYTF.

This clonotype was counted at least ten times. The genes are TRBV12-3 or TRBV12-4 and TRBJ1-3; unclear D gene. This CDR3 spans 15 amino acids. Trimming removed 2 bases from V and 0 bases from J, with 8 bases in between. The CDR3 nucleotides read TGTGCCAGCAGTTTATCGCCAGGCTCTGGAAACACCATATATTTT. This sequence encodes CASSLSPGSGNTIYF.

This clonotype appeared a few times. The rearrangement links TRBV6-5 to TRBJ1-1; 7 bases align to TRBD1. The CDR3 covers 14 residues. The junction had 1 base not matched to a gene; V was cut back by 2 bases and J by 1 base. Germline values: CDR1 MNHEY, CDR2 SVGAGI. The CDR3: CASSYGQANTEAFF. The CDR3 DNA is TGTGCCAGCAGTTACGGACAGGCGAACACTGAAGCTTTCTTT.

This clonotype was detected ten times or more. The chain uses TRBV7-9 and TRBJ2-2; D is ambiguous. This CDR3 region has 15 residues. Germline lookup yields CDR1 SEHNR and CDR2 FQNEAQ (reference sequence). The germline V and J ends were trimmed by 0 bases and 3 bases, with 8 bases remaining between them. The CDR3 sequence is CASSLAGPDTGELFF. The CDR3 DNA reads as TGTGCCAGCAGCTTAGCTGGGCCTGACACCGGGGAGCTGTTTTTT.

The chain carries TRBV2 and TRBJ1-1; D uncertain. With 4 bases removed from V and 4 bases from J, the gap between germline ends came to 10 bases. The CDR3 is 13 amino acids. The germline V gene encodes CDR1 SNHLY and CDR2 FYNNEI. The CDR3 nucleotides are TGTGCCAGCAGTGCGTCCGGTTTCACTGAAGCTTTCTTT. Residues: CASSASGFTEAFF.

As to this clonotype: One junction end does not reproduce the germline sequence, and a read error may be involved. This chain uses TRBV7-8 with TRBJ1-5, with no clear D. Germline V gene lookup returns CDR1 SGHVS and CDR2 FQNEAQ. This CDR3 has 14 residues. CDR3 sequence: CASSLEVGDQPQRF. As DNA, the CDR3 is TGTGCCAGCAGCTTAGAGGTCGGGGATCAGCCCCAGCGTTTT.

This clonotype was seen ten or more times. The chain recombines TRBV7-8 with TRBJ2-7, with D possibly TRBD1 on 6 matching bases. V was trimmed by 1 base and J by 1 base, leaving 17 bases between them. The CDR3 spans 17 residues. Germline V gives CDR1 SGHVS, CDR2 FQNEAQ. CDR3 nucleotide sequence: TGTGCCAGCAGCTTAGGGCTCGGACAGTATACATCCTACGAGCAGTACTTC. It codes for CASSLGLGQYTSYEQYF.

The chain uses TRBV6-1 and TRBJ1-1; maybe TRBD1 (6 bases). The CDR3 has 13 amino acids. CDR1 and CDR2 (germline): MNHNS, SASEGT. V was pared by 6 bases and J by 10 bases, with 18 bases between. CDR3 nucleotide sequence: TGTGCCAGCAGCGGAACAGGGCCCCCCCCAGCTTTCTTT. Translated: CASSGTGPPPAFF.

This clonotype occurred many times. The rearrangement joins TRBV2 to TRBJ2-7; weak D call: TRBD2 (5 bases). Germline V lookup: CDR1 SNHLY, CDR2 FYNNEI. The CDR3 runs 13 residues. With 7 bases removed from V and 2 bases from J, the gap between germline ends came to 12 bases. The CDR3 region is CASKVDFAYEQYF. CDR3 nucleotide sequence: TGTGCCAGCAAGGTGGACTTTGCCTACGAGCAGTACTTC. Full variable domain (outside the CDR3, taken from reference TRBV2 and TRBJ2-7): EPEVTQTPSHQVTQMGQEVILRCVPISNHLYFYWYRQILGQKVEFLVSFYNNEISEKSEIFDDQFSVERPDGSNFTLKIRSTKLEDSAMYFCASKVDFAYEQYFGPGTRLTVT.

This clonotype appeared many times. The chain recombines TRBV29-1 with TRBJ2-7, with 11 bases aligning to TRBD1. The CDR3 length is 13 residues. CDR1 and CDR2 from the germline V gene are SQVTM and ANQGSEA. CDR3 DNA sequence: TGCAACGTATTGGGACAGGGGGACTACGAGCAGTACTTC. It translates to CNVLGQGDYEQYF.

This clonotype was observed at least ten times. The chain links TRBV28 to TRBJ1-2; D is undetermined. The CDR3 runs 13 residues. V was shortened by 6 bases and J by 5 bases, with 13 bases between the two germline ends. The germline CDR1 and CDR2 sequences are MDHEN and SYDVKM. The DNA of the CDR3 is TGTGCCAGCAGCCTCCGTCCACGGTATGGCTACACCTTC. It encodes CASSLRPRYGYTF.